This TCR beta chain comes out of a study of blood T cell repertoires in COVID-19. As for the study in general: The study drew acute and convalescent COVID-19 samples from the United States, Italy and Spain. Nucleic acid was either cDNA or gDNA, and it came from T cells, B-cell-depleted T cells, or PBMCs.

This clone was counted at least ten times. In the original analysis: The assay estimated nucleated cells by amplifying reference gene primers. Generated by immunoSEQ multiplex PCR, the TCRdb table keeps only in-frame clones and is missing some. That table furnishes V, J and clone size, whereas the DNA furnished D and trimming. The data show tens of thousands of clones, with 90% to 95% seen just once and 8.5% to 10% held by the top ten. This CDR3 has 15 amino acids. V gave up 5 bases and J gave up 4 bases; unmatched junction bases: 9. The germline gives CDR1 LGHNA, CDR2 YNFKEQ. Sequenced sample: peripheral blood. This clonotype was sampled from a human donor in a cohort sampled during active COVID-19. The rearrangement links TRBV4-2 to TRBJ2-7, with 9 nucleotides matching TRBD1. The CDR3 DNA sequence: TGTGCCAGCAGCGGCGCTGGGACAGGGAGGTACGAGCAGTACTTC. Protein product: CASSGAGTGRYEQYF.